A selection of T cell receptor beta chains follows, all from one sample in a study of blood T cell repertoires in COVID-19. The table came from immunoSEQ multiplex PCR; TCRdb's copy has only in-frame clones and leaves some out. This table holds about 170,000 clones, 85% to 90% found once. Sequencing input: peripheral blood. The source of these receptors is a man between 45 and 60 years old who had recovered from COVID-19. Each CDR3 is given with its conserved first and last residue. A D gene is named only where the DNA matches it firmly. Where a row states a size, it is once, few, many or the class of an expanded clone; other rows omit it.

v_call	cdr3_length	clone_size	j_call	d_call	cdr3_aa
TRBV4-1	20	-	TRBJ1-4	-	CASSPLTAHALAPLNEKLFF
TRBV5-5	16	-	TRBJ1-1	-	CASSLGLEAPNTEAFF
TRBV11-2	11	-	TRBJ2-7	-	CASSPIYEQYF
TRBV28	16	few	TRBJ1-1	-	CASSSPGGGGSTEAFF
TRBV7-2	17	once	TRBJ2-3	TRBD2	CASSLGGLAGLGDTQYF
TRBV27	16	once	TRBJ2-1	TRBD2	CASSFPGLAPYNEQFF
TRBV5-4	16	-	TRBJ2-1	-	CASSLAGRGTYNEQFF
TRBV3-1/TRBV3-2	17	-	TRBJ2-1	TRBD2	CASSPRGGLAGGDEQFF
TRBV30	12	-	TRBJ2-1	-	CAWSVQGDEQFF
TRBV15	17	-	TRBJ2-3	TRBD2	CATSRDIAGGSTDTQYF
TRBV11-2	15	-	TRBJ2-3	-	CASSLFSVVTDTQYF
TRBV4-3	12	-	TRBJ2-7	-	CASSQSGAQQYF
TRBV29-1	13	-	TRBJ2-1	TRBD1	CSVEGTGLNEQFF
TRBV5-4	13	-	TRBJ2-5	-	CASSLEGRETQYF
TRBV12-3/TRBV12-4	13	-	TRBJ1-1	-	CASSFGGGTEAFF
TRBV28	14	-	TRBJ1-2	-	CASSGVRGAVRYTF
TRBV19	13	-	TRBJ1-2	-	CASSITLNYGYTF
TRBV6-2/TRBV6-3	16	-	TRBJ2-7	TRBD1	CASSSQFTGGRYEQYF
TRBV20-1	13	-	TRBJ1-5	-	CSASSTGNQPQHF
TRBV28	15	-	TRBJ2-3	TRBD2	CASSPGLAGIDTQYF
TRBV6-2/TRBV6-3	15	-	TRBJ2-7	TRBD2	CASSYVGEGIYEQYF
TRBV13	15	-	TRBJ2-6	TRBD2	CASSLSGTGANVLTF
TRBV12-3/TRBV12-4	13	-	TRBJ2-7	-	CASSFQLADEQYF
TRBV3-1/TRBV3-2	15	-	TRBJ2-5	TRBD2	CASSPLLAGAETQYF
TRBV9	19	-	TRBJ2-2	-	CASSVEPPGRAARTGELFF
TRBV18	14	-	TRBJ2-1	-	CASSPGTLAVEQFF
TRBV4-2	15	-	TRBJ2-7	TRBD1	CASSQPGQGSYEQYF
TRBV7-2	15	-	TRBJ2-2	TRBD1	CASRPGTENTGELFF
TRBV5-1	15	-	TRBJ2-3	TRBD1	CASSLTGTGPDTQYF
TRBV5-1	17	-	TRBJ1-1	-	CASSRDIAFPMNTEAFF
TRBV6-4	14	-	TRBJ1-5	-	CASSERGPNQPQHF
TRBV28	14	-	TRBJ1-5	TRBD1	CASSPRTGLRPQHF
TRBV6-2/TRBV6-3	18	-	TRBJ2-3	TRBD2	CASSKLAGGMGSTDTQYF
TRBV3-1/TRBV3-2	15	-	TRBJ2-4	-	CASSQGRTAVNIQYF
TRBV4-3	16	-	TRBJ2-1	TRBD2	CASSQDRLAGGNEQFF
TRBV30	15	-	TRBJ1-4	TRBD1	CAWSVPYRGKEKLFF
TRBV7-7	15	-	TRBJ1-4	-	CASSARLATNEKLFF
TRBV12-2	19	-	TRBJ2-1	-	CASRPRVASGSCVDNEQFF
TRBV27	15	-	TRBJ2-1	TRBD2	CASSWRLAGYNEQFF
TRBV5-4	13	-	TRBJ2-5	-	CASSFGGRETQYF
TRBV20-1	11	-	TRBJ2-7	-	CSARAGYEQYF
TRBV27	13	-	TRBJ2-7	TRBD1	CASSFGQGYEQYF
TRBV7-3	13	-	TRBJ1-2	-	CASSPSANYGYTF
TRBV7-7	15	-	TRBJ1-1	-	CASSPVAGGNTEAFF
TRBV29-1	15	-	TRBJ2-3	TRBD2	CSTEYLGLAGDTQYF
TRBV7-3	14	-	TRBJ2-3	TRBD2	CASSTSGGADTQYF
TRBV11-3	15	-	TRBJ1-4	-	CASSPPGQSPEKLFF
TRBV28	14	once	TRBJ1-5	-	CASSSPPPNQPQHF